The 24 T cell receptor beta chains below come from one sample, sequenced in a study of blood T cell repertoires in COVID-19. Using immunoSEQ multiplex PCR, the repertoire was profiled, and TCRdb retains in-frame clones only, with some absent. The sample lists hundreds of thousands of clones, 88% occurring once. The sequencing input was PBMCs or T cells enriched from blood (not recorded which). Receptors were obtained from a woman between 55 and 75 years old in a cohort exposed to, infected with or recovered from COVID-19 (not recorded which).

This chain joins TRBV5-1 and TRBJ2-5, with TRBD2 matching 10 bases. The V gene's germline CDR1 is SGHRS and CDR2 YFSETQ. Trimming removed 1 base from V and 2 bases from J; junction bases left unmatched: 5. The CDR3 runs 16 residues. CDR3 DNA: TGCGCCAGCAGCTTGTTAACTAGCGGGGCTCAAGAGACCCAGTACTTC. Encoded protein: CASSLLTSGAQETQYF.

This sequence joins TRBV28 and TRBJ1-5; tentative D call: TRBD1 (6 bases). CDR1 is MDHEN, CDR2 SYDVKM, per germline. The CDR3 length is 16 residues. Between the trimmed V and J ends, which lost 4 bases and 1 base, there was a span of 14 bases. The CDR3 is CASSSPDRPSNQPQHF. Here the CDR3 DNA reads TGTGCCAGCAGTTCCCCGGACAGACCGAGCAATCAGCCCCAGCATTTT.

The sample holds a few counts of this clone. The chain links TRBV5-1 to TRBJ2-3, with a tentative D call TRBD2 (6 bases). The CDR3 loop spans 15 amino acids. With 7 bases removed from V and 5 bases from J, the gap between germline ends came to 20 bases. Germline loops: CDR1 SGHRS, CDR2 YFSETQ. CDR3 region: CASPTSLSLEDTQYF. The CDR3 region has the DNA TGCGCCAGCCCGACTAGTCTCAGTTTGGAAGATACGCAGTATTTT.

The rearrangement links TRBV11-2 to TRBJ1-6; a weak D match, TRBD1 (6 bases). The CDR3 contains 14 residues. Germline assignment: CDR1 SGHAT and CDR2 FQNNGV. Trimming left V 3 bases short and J 9 bases short, with 12 bases between. For the CDR3, the DNA is TGTGCCAGCAGCTTCAACAGGGTCGCTTCACCCCTCCACTTT. Amino acids: CASSFNRVASPLHF.

This chain links TRBV5-6 with TRBJ1-6, with D perhaps matching TRBD1 (5 bases). This CDR3 contains 15 residues. Trimming stripped 4 bases from V and 9 bases from J, with 17 bases between. Looked up from germline, CDR1 is SGHDT and CDR2 is YYEEEE. The CDR3 is CASSADRRPISPLHF. Written as DNA, the CDR3 is TGTGCCAGCAGCGCCGACAGACGACCGATTTCACCCCTCCACTTT.

The chain recombines TRBV28 with TRBJ1-5; tentative D call: TRBD1 (5 bases). Per germline, CDR1 MDHEN and CDR2 SYDVKM. Between the trimmed V and J ends, which lost 6 bases and 0 bases, there was a span of 9 bases. The length of the CDR3 is 14 residues. The CDR3 coding sequence is TGTGCCAGCAGCCCGGACAATAGCAATCAGCCCCAGCATTTT. Protein product: CASSPDNSNQPQHF.

The chain employs TRBV5-1 and TRBJ2-2, with D unresolved. This CDR3 is 14 amino acids long. Trimming removed 3 bases from V and 0 bases from J, with 6 bases in between. CDR1 is SGHRS and CDR2 is YFSETQ in the germline V gene. CDR3 sequence (DNA): TGCGCCAGCAGCTCCGGGTCGAACACCGGGGAGCTGTTTTTT. It yields the protein CASSSGSNTGELFF.

The V call is TRBV2, the J call TRBJ1-1, with D maybe TRBD1 (6 bases). Between the trimmed V and J ends, which lost 8 bases and 1 base, there was a span of 11 bases. Germline CDR1 SNHLY, CDR2 FYNNEI. The CDR3 sequence is 13 residues long. CDR3 sequence (DNA): TGTGCCAGCGTTGAACAGGGGAACACTGAAGCTTTCTTT. Encoded protein: CASVEQGNTEAFF.

V is TRBV5-1 and J is TRBJ2-7, with TRBD2 as a possible D gene (6 bases). The V end was cut by 0 bases, the J end by 2 bases, with 6 bases between. Germline CDR1 is SGHRS and CDR2 is YFSETQ. The CDR3 length is 13 residues. As DNA, the CDR3 is TGCGCCAGCAGCTTGGGGACTACCTACGAGCAGTACTTC. This codes for CASSLGTTYEQYF.

The genes are TRBV7-9 and TRBJ1-3; a weak D match, TRBD1 (6 bases). The CDR3 has 16 amino acids. Trimming pared 5 bases from V and 1 base from J, leaving 15 bases between. Germline CDR1 is SEHNR and CDR2 is FQNEAQ (reference sequence). CDR3 sequence reads: CASSQYNQGSGNTIYF. CDR3 sequence (DNA): TGTGCCAGCAGCCAATATAATCAGGGGTCTGGAAACACCATATATTTT.

This clone was seen a handful of times. The chain recombines TRBV6-5 with TRBJ2-2; the D is unclear. The CDR3 spans 12 residues. Germline loops: CDR1 MNHEY, CDR2 SVGAGI. The germline V and J ends were trimmed by 6 bases and 1 base, with 3 bases remaining between them. The CDR3 reads CASSQNTGELFF. CDR3 nucleotide sequence: TGTGCCAGCAGCCAGAACACCGGGGAGCTGTTTTTT.

The CDR3 loop reads CASSPQQISSYEQYF. DNA for the CDR3: TGTGCCAGCAGCCCGCAACAGATCAGCTCCTACGAGCAGTACTTC. The V and J genes are TRBV11-1 and TRBJ2-7, with D hard to call. Germline CDR1 SGHAT, CDR2 FQDESV (reference sequence). V was clipped by 5 bases and J by 0 bases, with 14 bases between them. CDR3 length: 15 amino acids. Filled out from reference TRBV11-1 and TRBJ2-7, the complete variable domain reads EAEVAQSPRYKITEKSQAVAFWCDPISGHATLYWYRQILGQGPELLVQFQDESVVDDSQLPKDRFSAERLKGVDSTLKIQPAELGDSAMYLCASSPQQISSYEQYFGPGTRLTVT.

The chain links TRBV5-1 to TRBJ2-3; 7 nucleotides align to TRBD1. Trimming removed 4 bases from V and 0 bases from J; junction bases left unmatched: 5. CDR1 SGHRS and CDR2 YFSETQ come from the germline V gene. The CDR3 length is 15 residues. The CDR3 spells CASSVGTVSTDTQYF. The DNA for the CDR3 is TGCGCCAGCAGCGTGGGGACAGTAAGCACAGATACGCAGTATTTT.

The chain carries TRBV6-2 or TRBV6-3 and TRBJ1-2; TRBD1 agrees at 7 bases. The CDR3 spans 13 residues. Per the germline V gene, CDR1 is MNHEY and CDR2 is SVGEGT. V shed 2 bases, J shed 7 bases, and the junction held 4 bases outside the gene matches. The CDR3 loop is CASSYGRDSGYTF. The CDR3 DNA sequence: TGTGCCAGCAGTTACGGCAGGGACAGTGGCTACACCTTC.

This clone was recorded a few times. The rearrangement joins TRBV19 to TRBJ2-3; 8 nucleotides align to TRBD2. Unmatched junction bases numbered 20, after V lost 7 bases and J lost 2 bases. Germline assignment: CDR1 LNHDA and CDR2 SQIVND (reference sequence). The length of the CDR3 is 19 residues. CDR3 nucleotides: TGTGCCAGTACCAGAGCGGGAGCCAAAGGGGGGACTCACACAGATACGCAGTATTTT. It translates to CASTRAGAKGGTHTDTQYF.

The chain couples TRBV28 to TRBJ1-2; TRBD1 agrees at 7 bases. V lost 5 bases to trimming and J lost 3 bases; unmatched junction nucleotides: 12. CDR3 length: 16 residues. Germline V gives CDR1 MDHEN, CDR2 SYDVKM. CDR3 in DNA: TGTGCCAGCAGTCAAAACCGGGACAGACCTCACTATGGCTACACCTTC. Its protein is CASSQNRDRPHYGYTF.

The CDR3 protein is CASSLGGGANEQYF. CDR3 nucleotide sequence: TGTGCCAGCAGCCTAGGGGGCGGGGCGAACGAGCAGTACTTC. The rearrangement uses TRBV4-2 and TRBJ2-7; D possibly corresponds to TRBD1 (7 bases). In germline, CDR1 is LGHNA, CDR2 YNFKEQ. The V end was cut by 4 bases, the J end by 5 bases, with 15 bases between. The CDR3 contains 14 residues.

V and J are TRBV29-1 and TRBJ1-1; perhaps TRBD1 as D (6 bases). There are 13 residues in the CDR3. The V end lost 8 bases, the J end lost 1 base, and 14 bases lay between the germline ends. The germline CDR1 and CDR2 sequences are SQVTM and ANQGSEA. The CDR3 bases are TGCAGCTCGAGCGGGGGCTGGAACACTGAAGCTTTCTTT. This translates into CSSSGGWNTEAFF.

The chain carries TRBV5-1 and TRBJ2-7; no definite D call. V lost 1 base and J lost 2, with 13 bases in between. From germline, CDR1 is SGHRS and CDR2 YFSETQ. CDR3 length: 15 residues. The CDR3, as DNA: TGCGCCAGCAGCTTGACGCCGGGTGAAGCCTACGAGCAGTACTTC. As protein: CASSLTPGEAYEQYF.

This clone was counted once. The chain is built from TRBV10-1 and TRBJ2-2; D may be TRBD2 (5 bases). V shed 2 bases and J shed 6 bases, with 7 bases lying between them. CDR3 size: 13 residues. Germline V gene sequence: CDR1 WNHNN, CDR2 SYGVQD (reference sequence). CDR3 in DNA: TGCGCCAGCAGTGAGGTCGGGGCCGGGGAGCTGTTTTTT. Protein sequence: CASSEVGAGELFF.

This clone was detected only once. The chain joins TRBV5-6 to TRBJ1-1; D unresolved. V shed 0 bases and J shed 4 bases, with 10 bases lying between them. CDR3 length: 14 amino acids. Germline CDR1 and CDR2: SGHDT and YYEEEE. CDR3: CASSLAAGLTEAFF. CDR3 in DNA: TGTGCCAGCAGCTTGGCGGCGGGCCTCACTGAAGCTTTCTTT.

The chain recombines TRBV5-1 with TRBJ1-2; D might be TRBD1 (6 bases). V gave up 2 bases and J gave up 6 bases, with 11 bases separating them. Per germline, CDR1 SGHRS and CDR2 YFSETQ. The length of the CDR3 is 13 residues. The CDR3 here is CASSLLGADGYTF. In nucleotides, the CDR3 is TGCGCCAGCAGCTTATTGGGGGCCGATGGCTACACCTTC.

The genes are TRBV21-1 and TRBJ2-3; the D segment call TRBD2 is taken from the table without a DNA check. TRBV21-1 is a pseudogene. There are 18 residues in the CDR3. CDR3 sequence reads: CASSNFILSGRATDTQYF. The CDR3 DNA reads TGTGCCAGCAGCAATTTCATCCTTAGCGGGAGGGCCACAGATACGCAGTATTTT.

The rearrangement uses TRBV20-1 and TRBJ2-7; 8 bases fit TRBD2. V lost 7 bases, J lost 7 bases, and 6 bases stayed unmatched. Germline V gene sequence: CDR1 DFQATT, CDR2 SNEGSKA (reference sequence). The CDR3 is 11 amino acids. The CDR3 protein is CSGLALGEQYF. DNA of the CDR3: TGCAGTGGACTAGCGTTGGGAGAGCAGTACTTC.